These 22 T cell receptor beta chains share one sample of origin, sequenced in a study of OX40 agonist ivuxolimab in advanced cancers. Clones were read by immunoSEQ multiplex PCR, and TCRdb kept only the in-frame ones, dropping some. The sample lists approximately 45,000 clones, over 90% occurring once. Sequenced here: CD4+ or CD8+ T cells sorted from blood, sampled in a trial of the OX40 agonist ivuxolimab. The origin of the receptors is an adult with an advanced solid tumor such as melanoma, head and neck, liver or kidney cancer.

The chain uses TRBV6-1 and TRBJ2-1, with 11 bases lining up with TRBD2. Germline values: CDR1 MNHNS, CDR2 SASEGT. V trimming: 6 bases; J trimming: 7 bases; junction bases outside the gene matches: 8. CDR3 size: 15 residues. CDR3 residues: CASRLAGGPSNEQFF. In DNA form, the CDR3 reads TGTGCCAGCAGATTAGCGGGAGGGCCTAGTAATGAGCAGTTCTTC.

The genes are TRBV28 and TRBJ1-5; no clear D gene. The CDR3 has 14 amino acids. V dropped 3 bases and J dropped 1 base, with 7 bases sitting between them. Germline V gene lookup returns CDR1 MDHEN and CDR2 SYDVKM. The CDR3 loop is CASSFTLSNQPQHF. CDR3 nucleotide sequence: TGTGCCAGCAGTTTTACCTTGAGCAATCAGCCCCAGCATTTT.

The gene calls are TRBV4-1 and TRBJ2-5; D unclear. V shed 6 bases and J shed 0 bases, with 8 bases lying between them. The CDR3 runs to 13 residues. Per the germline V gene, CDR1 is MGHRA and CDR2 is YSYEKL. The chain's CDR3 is CASSLADQETQYF. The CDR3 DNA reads TGCGCCAGCAGTCTGGCGGACCAAGAGACCCAGTACTTC.

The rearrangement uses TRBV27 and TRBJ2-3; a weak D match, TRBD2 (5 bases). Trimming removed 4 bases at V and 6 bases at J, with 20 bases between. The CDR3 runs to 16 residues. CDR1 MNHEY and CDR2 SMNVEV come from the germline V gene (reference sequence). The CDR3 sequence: CASSYRLSGSWDTQYF. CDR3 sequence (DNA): TGTGCCAGCAGTTACCGTTTGAGTGGGAGCTGGGATACGCAGTATTTT.

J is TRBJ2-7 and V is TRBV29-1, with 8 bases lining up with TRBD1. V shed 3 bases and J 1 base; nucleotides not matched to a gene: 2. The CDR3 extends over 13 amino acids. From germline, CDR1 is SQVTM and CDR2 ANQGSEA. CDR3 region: CSVEDRESYEQYF. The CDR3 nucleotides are TGCAGCGTTGAGGACAGGGAGTCCTACGAGCAGTACTTC.

The CDR3 here is CASSQDPGGRTGELFF. The CDR3 region has the DNA TGCGCCAGCAGCCAAGATCCGGGAGGGCGAACCGGGGAGCTGTTTTTT. The chain recombines TRBV4-1 with TRBJ2-2; 8 nucleotides line up with TRBD2. The germline V gene has CDR1 MGHRA and CDR2 YSYEKL. The V gene end was trimmed by 0 bases and the J gene end by 5 bases; junction bases not matched to a gene: 5. This CDR3 is 16 amino acids long.

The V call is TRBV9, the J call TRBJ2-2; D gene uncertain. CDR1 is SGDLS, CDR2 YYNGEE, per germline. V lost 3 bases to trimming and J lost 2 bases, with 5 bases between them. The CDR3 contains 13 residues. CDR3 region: CASSDFNTGELFF. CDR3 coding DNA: TGTGCCAGCAGCGATTTTAACACCGGGGAGCTGTTTTTT. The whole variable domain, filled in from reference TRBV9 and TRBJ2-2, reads DSGVTQTPKHLITATGQRVTLRCSPRSGDLSVYWYQQSLDQGLQFLIQYYNGEERAKGNILERFSAQQFPDLHSELNLSSLELGDSALYFCASSDFNTGELFFGEGSRLTVL.

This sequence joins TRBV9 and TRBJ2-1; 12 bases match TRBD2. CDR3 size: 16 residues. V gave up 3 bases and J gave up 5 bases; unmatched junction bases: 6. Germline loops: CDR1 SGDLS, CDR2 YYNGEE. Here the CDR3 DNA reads TGTGCCAGCAGCGCCAAAGGACTAGCGGGAAACAATGAGCAGTTCTTC. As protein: CASSAKGLAGNNEQFF.

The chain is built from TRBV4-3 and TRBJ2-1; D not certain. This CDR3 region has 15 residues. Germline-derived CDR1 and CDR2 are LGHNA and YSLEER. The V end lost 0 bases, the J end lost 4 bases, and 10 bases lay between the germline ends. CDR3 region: CASSQEPHSYNEQFF. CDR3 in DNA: TGCGCCAGCAGCCAAGAACCGCACAGTTACAATGAGCAGTTCTTC.

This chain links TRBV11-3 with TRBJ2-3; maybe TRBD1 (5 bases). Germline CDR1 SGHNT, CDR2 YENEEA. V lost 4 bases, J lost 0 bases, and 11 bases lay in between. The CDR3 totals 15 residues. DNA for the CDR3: TGTGCCAGCAGCTCAGGGCACATTAGCACAGATACGCAGTATTTT. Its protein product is CASSSGHISTDTQYF.

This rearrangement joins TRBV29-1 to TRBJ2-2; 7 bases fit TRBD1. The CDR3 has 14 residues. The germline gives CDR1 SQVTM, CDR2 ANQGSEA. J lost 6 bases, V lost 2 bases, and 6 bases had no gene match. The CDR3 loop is CSVEIGGDAGELFF. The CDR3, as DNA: TGCAGCGTTGAAATAGGGGGCGATGCCGGGGAGCTGTTTTTT.

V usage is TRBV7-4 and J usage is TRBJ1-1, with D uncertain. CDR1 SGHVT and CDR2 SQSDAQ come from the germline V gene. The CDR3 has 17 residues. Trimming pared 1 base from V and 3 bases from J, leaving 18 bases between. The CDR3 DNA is TGTGCCAGCAGCTTAGTGGAGGGTTTCAGTGAGGACACTGAAGCTTTCTTT. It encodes CASSLVEGFSEDTEAFF.

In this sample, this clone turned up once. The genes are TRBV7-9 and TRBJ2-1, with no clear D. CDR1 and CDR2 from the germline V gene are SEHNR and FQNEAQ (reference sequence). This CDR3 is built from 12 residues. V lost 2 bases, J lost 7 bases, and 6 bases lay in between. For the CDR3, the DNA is TGTGCCAGCAGCTTATCGGTTAATGAGCAGTTCTTC. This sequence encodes CASSLSVNEQFF.

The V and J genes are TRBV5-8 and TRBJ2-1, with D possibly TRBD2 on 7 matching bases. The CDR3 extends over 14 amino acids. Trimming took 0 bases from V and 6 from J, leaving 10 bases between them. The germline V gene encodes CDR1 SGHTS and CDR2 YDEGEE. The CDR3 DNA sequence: TGTGCCAGCAGCTTGGAGGGGGAGGGCAATGAGCAGTTCTTC. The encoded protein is CASSLEGEGNEQFF.

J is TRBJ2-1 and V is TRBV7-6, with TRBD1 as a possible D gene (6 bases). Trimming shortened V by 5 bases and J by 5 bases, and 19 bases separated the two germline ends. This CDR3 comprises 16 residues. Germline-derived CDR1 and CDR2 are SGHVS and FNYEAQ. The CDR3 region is CASSPAGTPRDNEQFF. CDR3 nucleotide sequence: TGTGCCAGCAGCCCGGCCGGGACACCAAGAGACAATGAGCAGTTCTTC. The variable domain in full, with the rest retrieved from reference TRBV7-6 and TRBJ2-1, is GAGVSQSPRYKVTKRGQDVALRCDPISGHVSLYWYRQALGQGPEFLTYFNYEAQQDKSGLPNDRFSAERPEGSISTLTIQRTEQRDSAMYRCASSPAGTPRDNEQFFGPGTRLTVL.

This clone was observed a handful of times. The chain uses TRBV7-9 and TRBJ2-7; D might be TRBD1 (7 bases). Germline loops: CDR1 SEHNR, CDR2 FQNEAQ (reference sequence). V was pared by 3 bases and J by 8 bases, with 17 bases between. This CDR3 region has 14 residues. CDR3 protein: CASSLEGQSSKQYF. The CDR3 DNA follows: TGTGCCAGCAGCTTGGAGGGACAGTCTAGTAAGCAGTACTTC.

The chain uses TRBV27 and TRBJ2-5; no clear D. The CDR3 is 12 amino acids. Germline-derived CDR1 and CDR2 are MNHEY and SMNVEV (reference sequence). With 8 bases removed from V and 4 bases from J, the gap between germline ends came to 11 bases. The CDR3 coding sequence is TGTGCCAGCTCCTCTCGGGTAGAGACCCAGTACTTC. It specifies CASSSRVETQYF.

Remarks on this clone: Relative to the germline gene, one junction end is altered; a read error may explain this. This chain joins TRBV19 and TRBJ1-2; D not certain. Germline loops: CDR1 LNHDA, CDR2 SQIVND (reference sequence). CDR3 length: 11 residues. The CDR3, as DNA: TGTGCCAGTAGTATTGGGTCTGTGGTCCACTTC. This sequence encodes CASSIGSVVHF.

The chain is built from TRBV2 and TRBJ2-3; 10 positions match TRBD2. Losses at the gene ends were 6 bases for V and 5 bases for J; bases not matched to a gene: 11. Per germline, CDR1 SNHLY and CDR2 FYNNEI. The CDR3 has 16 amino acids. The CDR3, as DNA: TGTGCCAGCAGCTCCGCCCTAGCGGGAGATGAAGATACGCAGTATTTT. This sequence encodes CASSSALAGDEDTQYF.

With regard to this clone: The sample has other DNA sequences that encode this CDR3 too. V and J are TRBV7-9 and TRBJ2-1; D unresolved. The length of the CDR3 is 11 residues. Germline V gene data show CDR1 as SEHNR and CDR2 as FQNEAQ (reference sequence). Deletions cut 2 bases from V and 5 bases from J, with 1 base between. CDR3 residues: CASSLNNEQFF. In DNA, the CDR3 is TGTGCCAGCAGCTTAAACAATGAGCAGTTCTTC.

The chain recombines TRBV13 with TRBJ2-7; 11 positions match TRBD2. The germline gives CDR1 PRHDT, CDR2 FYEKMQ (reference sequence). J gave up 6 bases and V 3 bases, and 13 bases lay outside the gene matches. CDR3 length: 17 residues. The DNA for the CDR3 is TGTGCCAGCAGCTTTCCTTCTGTGGGACTAGCGGCGGCCGAGCAGTACTTC. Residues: CASSFPSVGLAAAEQYF.

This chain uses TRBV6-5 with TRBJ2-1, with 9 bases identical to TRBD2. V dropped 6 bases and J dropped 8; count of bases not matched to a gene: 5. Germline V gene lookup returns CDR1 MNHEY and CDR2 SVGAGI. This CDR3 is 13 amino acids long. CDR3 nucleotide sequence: TGTGCCAGCAGGGCGGGGGGGCCGGATGAGCAGTTCTTC. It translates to CASRAGGPDEQFF.